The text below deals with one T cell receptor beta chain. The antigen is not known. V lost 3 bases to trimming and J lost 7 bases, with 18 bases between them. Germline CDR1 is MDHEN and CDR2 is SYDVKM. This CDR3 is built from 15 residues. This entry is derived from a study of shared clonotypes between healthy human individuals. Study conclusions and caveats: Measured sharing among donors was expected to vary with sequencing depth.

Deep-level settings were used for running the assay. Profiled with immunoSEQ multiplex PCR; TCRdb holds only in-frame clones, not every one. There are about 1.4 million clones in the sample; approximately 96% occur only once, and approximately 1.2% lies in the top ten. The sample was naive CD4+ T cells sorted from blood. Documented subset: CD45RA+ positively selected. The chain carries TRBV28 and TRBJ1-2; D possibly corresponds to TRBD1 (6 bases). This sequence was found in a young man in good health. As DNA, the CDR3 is TGTGCCAGCAGTTTGGGCGCTTTGGGGGCAGGTGGCTACACCTTC. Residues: CASSLGALGAGGYTF.